This TCR beta chain appears in the sequencing data of a study of cytomegalovirus exposure and HLA in healthy donors. Worth noting for this clone: Its cognate antigen is unknown.

PCR involved 60 Vbeta and 13 Jbeta primers. Assay: immunoSEQ multiplex PCR; the TCRdb copy retains only in-frame clones and omits some. The top ten hold 3.5% to 5% of the sample, which has about 160,000 clones, 83% seen once. Findings and limits, study-wide: The investigators catalogued some 160 TCR beta chains as cytomegalovirus-associated.

Germline V lookup: CDR1 SEHNR, CDR2 FQNEAQ (reference sequence). CDR3 length: 13 residues. V was shortened by 3 bases and J by 4 bases, with 6 bases between the two germline ends. The sequencing sample was made of PBMCs. The source is a man aged 45-65 years in good health and CMV-seropositive. The chain couples TRBV7-9 to TRBJ1-4; no clear D gene. CDR3 sequence reads: CASSFSRNEKLFF. The CDR3 nucleotides are TGTGCCAGCAGCTTTTCCCGTAATGAAAAACTGTTTTTT.